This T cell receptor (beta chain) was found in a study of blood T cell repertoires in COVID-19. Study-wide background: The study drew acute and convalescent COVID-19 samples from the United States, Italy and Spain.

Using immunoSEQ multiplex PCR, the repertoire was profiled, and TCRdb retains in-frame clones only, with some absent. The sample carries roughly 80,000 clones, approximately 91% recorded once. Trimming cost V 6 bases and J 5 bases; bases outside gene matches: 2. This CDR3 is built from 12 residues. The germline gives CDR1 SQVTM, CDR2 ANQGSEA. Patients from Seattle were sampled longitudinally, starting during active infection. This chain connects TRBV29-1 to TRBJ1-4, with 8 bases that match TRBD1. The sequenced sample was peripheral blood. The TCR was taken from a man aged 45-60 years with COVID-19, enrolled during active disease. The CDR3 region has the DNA TGCAGCGTCAGACAGGGGAATGAAAAACTGTTTTTT. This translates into CSVRQGNEKLFF.